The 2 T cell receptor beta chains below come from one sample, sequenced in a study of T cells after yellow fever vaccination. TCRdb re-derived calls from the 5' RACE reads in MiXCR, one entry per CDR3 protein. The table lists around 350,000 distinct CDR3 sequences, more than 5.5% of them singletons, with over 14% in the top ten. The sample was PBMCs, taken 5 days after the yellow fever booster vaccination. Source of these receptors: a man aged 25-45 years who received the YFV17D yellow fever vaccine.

CDR3 in amino acids: CASTPRVISYNEQFF. CDR3 nucleotides: TGTGCCAGCACCCCGAGGGTGATCTCCTACAATGAGCAGTTCTTC. The chain is built from TRBV12-3 or TRBV12-4 and TRBJ2-1, with a possible D match to TRBD2 (5 bases). CDR3 size: 15 residues. V dropped 7 bases and J dropped 0 bases, with 13 bases sitting between them.

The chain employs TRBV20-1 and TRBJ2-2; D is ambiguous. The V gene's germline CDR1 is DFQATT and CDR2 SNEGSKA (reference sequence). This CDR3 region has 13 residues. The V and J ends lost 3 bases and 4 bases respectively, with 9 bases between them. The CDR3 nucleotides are TGCAGTGCTAGGAGAGAGTCCACCGGGGAGCTGTTTTTT. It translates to CSARRESTGELFF.